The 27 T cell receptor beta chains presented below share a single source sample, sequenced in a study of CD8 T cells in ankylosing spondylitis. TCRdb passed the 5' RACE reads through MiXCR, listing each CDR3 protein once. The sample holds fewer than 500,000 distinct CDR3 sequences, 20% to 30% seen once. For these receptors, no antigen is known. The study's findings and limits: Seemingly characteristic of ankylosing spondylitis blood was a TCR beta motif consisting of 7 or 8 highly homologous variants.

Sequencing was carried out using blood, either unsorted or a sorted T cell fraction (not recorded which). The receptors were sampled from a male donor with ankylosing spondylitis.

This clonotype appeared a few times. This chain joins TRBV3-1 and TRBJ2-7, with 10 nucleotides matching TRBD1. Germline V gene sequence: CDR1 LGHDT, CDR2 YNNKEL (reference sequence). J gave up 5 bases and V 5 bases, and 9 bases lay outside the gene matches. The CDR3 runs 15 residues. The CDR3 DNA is TGTGCCAGCAGCTCCTGGACAGGGGGACTCGACGAGCAGTACTTC. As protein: CASSSWTGGLDEQYF.

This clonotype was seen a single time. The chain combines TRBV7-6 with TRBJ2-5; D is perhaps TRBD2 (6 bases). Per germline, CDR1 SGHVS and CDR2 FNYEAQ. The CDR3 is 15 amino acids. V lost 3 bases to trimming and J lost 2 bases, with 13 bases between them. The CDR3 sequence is CASSLGGHIQETQYF. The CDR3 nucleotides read TGTGCCAGCAGCTTGGGAGGACATATTCAAGAGACCCAGTACTTC.

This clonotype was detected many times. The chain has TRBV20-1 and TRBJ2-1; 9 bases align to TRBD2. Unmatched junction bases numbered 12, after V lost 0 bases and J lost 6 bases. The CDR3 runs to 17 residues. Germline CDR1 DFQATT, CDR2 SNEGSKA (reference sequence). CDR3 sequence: CSARDPLSSGASNEQFF. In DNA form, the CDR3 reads TGCAGTGCTAGAGATCCTCTCTCTAGCGGGGCCTCCAATGAGCAGTTCTTC.

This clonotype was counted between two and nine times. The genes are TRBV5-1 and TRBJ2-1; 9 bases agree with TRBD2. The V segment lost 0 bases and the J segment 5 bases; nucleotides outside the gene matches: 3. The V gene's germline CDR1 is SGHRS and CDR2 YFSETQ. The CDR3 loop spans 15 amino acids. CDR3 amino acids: CASSLVRGRDNEQFF. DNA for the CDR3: TGCGCCAGCAGCTTGGTTCGCGGGAGGGACAATGAGCAGTTCTTC.

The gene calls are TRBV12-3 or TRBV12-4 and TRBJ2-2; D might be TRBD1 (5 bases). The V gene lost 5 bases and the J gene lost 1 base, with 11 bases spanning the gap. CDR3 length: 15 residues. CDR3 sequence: CASSGAGWNTGELFF. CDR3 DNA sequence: TGTGCCAGCAGTGGGGCAGGGTGGAACACCGGGGAGCTGTTTTTT.

The DNA of the CDR3 is TGTGCCAGCTGCAAAACGTACCAAGAGACCCAGTACTTC. It is translated as CASCKTYQETQYF. This chain uses TRBV28 with TRBJ2-5; no definite D call. Trimming pared 8 bases from V and 0 bases from J, leaving 10 bases between. From germline, CDR1 is MDHEN and CDR2 SYDVKM. The CDR3 is 13 amino acids.

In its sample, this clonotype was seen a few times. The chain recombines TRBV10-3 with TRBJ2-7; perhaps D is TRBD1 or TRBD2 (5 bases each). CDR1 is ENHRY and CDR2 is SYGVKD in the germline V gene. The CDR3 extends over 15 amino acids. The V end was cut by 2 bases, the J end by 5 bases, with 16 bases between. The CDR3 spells CAISERDPAMDEQYF. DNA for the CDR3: TGTGCCATCAGTGAGAGGGACCCAGCTATGGACGAGCAGTACTTC.

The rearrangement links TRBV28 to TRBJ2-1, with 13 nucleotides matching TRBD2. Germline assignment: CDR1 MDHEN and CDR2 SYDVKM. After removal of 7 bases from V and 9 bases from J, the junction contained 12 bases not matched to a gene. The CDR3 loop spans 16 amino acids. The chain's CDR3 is CASTTPRTSGSGEQFF. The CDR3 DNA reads TGTGCCAGCACCACCCCTCGGACTAGCGGGAGTGGTGAGCAGTTCTTC.

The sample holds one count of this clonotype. The DNA of the CDR3 is TGTGCCACCGCGACTAGCGGAAACACAGATACGCAGTATTTT. Translation: CATATSGNTDTQYF. The J gene is TRBJ2-3, the V gene TRBV7-9; 9 bases fit TRBD2. This CDR3 has 14 residues. The germline gives CDR1 SEHNR, CDR2 FQNEAQ (reference sequence). The ends lost 10 bases at V and 2 bases at J; junction bases unmatched: 7.

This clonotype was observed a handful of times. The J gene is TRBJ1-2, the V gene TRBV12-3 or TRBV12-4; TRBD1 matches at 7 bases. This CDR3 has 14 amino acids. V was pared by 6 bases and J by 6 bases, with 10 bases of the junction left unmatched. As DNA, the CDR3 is TGTGCCAGCAGCGGGGACAGAATGATTCATGGCTACACCTTC. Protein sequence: CASSGDRMIHGYTF.

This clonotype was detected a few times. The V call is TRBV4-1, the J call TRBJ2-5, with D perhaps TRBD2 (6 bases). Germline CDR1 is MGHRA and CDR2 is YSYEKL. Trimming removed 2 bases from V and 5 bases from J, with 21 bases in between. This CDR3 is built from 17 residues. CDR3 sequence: CASSQIPPGLGVETQYF. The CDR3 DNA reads TGCGCCAGCAGCCAAATACCGCCGGGACTCGGGGTGGAGACCCAGTACTTC.

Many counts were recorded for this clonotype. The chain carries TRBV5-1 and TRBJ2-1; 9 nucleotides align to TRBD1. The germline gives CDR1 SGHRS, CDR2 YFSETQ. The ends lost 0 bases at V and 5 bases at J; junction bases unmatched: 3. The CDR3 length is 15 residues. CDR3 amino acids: CASSLGGTGNNEQFF. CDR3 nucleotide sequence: TGCGCCAGCAGCTTGGGGGGGACAGGGAACAATGAGCAGTTCTTC.

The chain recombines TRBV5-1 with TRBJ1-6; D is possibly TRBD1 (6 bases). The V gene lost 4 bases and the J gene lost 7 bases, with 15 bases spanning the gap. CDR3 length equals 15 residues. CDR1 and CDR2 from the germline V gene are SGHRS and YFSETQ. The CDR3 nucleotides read TGCGCCAGCAGCGAGTGGGACAAGCAAAATTCACCCCTCCACTTT. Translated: CASSEWDKQNSPLHF.

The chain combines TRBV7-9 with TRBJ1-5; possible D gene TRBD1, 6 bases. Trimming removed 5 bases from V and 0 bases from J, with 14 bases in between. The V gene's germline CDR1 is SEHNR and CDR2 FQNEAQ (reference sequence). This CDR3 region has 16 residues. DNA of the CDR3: TGTGCCAGCAGCCCCTCGGGGGCTTATAGCAATCAGCCCCAGCATTTT. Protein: CASSPSGAYSNQPQHF.

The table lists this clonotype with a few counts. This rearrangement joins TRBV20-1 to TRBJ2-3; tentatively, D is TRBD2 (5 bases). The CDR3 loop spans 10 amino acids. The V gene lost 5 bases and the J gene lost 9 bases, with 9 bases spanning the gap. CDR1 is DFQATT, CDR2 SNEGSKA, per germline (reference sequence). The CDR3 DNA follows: TGCAGTGCTCCTGAGGGCACGCAGTATTTT. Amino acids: CSAPEGTQYF.

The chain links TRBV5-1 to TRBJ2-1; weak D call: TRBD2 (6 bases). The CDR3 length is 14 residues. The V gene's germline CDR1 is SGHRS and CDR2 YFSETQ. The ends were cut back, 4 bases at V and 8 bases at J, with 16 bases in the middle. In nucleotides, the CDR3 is TGCGCCAGCAGCCGCGGGGACCTCTCGGATGAGCAGTTCTTC. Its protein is CASSRGDLSDEQFF.

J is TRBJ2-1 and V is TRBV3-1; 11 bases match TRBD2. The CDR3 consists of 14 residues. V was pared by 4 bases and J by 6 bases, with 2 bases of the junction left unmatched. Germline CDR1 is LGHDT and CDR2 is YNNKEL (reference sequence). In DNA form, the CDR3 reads TGTGCCAGCAGCCTGGGACTAGCGGCCAATGAGCAGTTCTTC. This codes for CASSLGLAANEQFF.

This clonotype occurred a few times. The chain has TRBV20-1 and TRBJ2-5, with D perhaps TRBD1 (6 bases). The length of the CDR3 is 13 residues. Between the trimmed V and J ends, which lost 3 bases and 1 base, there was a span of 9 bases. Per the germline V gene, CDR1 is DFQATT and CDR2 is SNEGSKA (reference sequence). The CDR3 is CSASRQAQETQYF. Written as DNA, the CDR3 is TGCAGTGCTAGTCGACAGGCCCAAGAGACCCAGTACTTC.

CDR3 region: CSVSTGYTGELFF. The DNA for the CDR3 is TGCAGCGTATCTACAGGGTACACCGGGGAGCTGTTTTTT. The V gene is TRBV29-1, the J gene TRBJ2-2; D is perhaps TRBD1 (6 bases). The germline V gene has CDR1 SQVTM and CDR2 ANQGSEA. V lost 6 bases to trimming and J lost 3 bases, with 11 bases between them. The CDR3 sequence is 13 residues long.

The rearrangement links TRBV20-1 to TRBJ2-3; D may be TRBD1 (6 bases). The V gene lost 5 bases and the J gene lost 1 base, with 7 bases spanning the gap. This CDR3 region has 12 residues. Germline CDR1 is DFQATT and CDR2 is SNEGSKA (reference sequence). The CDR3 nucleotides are TGCAGTGCTTGGACAGGCACAGATACGCAGTATTTT. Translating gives CSAWTGTDTQYF.

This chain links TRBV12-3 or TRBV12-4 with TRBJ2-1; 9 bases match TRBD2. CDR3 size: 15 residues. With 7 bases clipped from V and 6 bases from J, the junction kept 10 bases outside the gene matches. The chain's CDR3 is CASTPREGIPNEQFF. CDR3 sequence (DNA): TGTGCCAGCACTCCGCGGGAGGGAATTCCCAATGAGCAGTTCTTC.

CDR3 DNA: TGTGCCAGCAGCCCCAGGGTAGGGACTAGCGGTTATACGCAGTATTTT. Amino acid sequence: CASSPRVGTSGYTQYF. The genes are TRBV11-2 and TRBJ2-3; 11 bases are a match to TRBD2. CDR3 length: 16 amino acids. V was clipped by 5 bases and J by 7 bases; unmatched bases: 11. Germline V CDR1 and CDR2: SGHAT, FQNNGV.

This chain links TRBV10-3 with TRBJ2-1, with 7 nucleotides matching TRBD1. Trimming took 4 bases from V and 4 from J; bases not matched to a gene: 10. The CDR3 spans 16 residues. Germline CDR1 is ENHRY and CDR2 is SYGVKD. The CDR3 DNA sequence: TGTGCCATCAGTGGAACGGACAGGCCCAATTACAATGAGCAGTTCTTC. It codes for CAISGTDRPNYNEQFF.

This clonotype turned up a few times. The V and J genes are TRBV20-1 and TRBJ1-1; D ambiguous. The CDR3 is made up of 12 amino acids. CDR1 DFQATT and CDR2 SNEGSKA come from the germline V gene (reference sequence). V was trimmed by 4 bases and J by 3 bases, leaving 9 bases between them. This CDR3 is CSATPTDTEAFF. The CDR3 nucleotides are TGCAGTGCTACCCCTACCGACACTGAAGCTTTCTTT.

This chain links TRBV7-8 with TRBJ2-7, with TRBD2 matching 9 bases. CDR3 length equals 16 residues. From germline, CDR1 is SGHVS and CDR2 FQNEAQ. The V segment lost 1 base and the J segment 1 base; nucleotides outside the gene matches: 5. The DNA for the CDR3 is TGTGCCAGCAGCTTAGGGGTTAGCGGGAGATCCTACGAGCAGTACGTC. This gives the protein CASSLGVSGRSYEQYV.

The CDR3 DNA reads TGTGCCAGCAGTTACTCTACCAGATTGAACACTGAAGCTTTCTTT. Its protein is CASSYSTRLNTEAFF. The chain carries TRBV6-2 or TRBV6-3 and TRBJ1-1; the D is unclear. Germline V gives CDR1 MNHEY, CDR2 SVGEGT. V was pared by 0 bases and J by 0 bases, with 8 bases between. The CDR3 is 15 residues long.

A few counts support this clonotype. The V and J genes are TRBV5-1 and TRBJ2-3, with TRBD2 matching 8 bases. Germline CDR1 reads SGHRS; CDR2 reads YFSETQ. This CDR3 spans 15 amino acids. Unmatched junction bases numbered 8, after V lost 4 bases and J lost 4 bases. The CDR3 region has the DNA TGCGCCAGCAGCCGGAGCGGGAGTCGTCCAGATACGCAGTATTTT. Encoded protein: CASSRSGSRPDTQYF.